This T cell receptor beta chain was identified in a study of T-cell memory formation after mild COVID-19. In its sample, this clonotype was seen a few times. CDR1 is MNHEY, CDR2 SVGEGT, per germline. Between the trimmed V and J ends, which lost 4 bases and 6 bases, there was a span of 7 bases. CDR3 length: 12 amino acids. TCR alpha and TCR beta cDNA libraries carrying sample barcodes and UMIs came from 5'RACE with constant-segment primers. In TCRdb, the 5' RACE reads were re-called with MiXCR into one record per CDR3 protein. The sample has about 310,000 distinct CDR3 sequences, less than 20% seen once.

The origin of this receptor is a man in his late teens or twenties who had mild COVID-19 (a few samples of this study predate the infection). Cell type and time point are not known. Input material: PBMCs or a T cell subset sorted from them (not recorded which). The chain couples TRBV6-2 or TRBV6-3 to TRBJ2-1; D is unresolved. CDR3 amino acids: CASSWLGNEQFF. CDR3 nucleotide sequence: TGTGCCAGCAGTTGGTTGGGCAATGAGCAGTTCTTC.